This TCR beta chain was observed in a study of cytomegalovirus exposure and HLA in healthy donors. Study-level findings and limits: One variant, a missense change in DCLRE1C, was linked in a later analysis to TCR beta V- and J-gene trimming.

It was with 60 Vbeta and 13 Jbeta primers that the PCR ran. Authors' processing steps: As a later analysis found, there were 80 million to 90 million unique TCR beta chains, of which roughly 11 million were shared. Using immunoSEQ multiplex PCR, the repertoire was profiled, and TCRdb retains in-frame clones only, with some absent. V, J and clone size are those of that table, while D and trimming were read from the DNA. The sample data list tens of thousands of clones. Remarks on this clone: What it binds is not known.

This CDR3 is built from 13 residues. Germline CDR1 is KGHSH and CDR2 is LQKENI. Trimming removed 3 bases from V and 4 bases from J; junction bases left unmatched: 1. This TCR came from a man between 18 and 35 years old in good health and CMV-seropositive. The chain has TRBV18 and TRBJ1-2, with TRBD1 matching 8 bases. The sequencing sample was made of PBMCs. CDR3 sequence reads: CASSPGQGYGYTF. The CDR3 DNA follows: TGTGCCAGCTCACCTGGACAGGGCTATGGCTACACCTTC.